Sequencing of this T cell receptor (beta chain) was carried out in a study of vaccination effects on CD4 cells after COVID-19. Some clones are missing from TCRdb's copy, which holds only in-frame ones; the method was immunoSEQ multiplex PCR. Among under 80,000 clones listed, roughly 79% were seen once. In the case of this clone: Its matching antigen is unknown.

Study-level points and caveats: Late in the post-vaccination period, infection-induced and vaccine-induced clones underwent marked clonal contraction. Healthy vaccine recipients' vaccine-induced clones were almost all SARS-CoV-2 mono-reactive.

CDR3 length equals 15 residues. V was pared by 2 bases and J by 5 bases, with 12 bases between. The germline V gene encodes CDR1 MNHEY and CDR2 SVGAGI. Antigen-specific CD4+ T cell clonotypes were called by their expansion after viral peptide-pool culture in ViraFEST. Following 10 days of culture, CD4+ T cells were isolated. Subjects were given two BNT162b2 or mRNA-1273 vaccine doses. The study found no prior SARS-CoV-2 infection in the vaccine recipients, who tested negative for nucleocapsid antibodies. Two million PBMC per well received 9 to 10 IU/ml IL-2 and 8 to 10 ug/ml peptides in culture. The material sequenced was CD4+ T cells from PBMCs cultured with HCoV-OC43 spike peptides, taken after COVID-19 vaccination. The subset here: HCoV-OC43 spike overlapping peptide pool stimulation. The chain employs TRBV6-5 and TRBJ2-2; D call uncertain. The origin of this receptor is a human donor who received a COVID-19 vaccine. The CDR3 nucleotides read TGTGCCAGCAGTTACCGGGCTTTTGAAACCGGGGAGCTGTTTTTT. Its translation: CASSYRAFETGELFF.